The 12 T cell receptor beta chains listed next were all sequenced from one sample in a study of blood T cell repertoires in COVID-19. Libraries were prepared by immunoSEQ multiplex PCR; TCRdb keeps only in-frame clonotypes and omits some of them. The sample lists over 200,000 clones, around 80% occurring once. Material for sequencing was peripheral blood. These receptors were obtained from a man at least 80 years old with acute or convalescent COVID-19.

The chain uses TRBV6-2 or TRBV6-3 and TRBJ1-5, with 10 bases lining up with TRBD1. The ends lost 2 bases at V and 3 bases at J; junction bases unmatched: 10. The CDR3 extends over 18 amino acids. Germline CDR1 and CDR2: MNHEY and SVGEGT. The CDR3 here is CASSYAGQGVPYNQPQHF. CDR3 sequence (DNA): TGTGCCAGCAGTTACGCCGGACAGGGGGTACCTTACAATCAGCCCCAGCATTTT.

The V call is TRBV11-2, the J call TRBJ2-1; a possible D gene is TRBD1 (5 bases). Trimming took 1 base from V and 4 from J, leaving 11 bases between them. The CDR3 is 15 residues long. Germline CDR1 is SGHAT and CDR2 is FQNNGV. CDR3 sequence reads: CASSLAGSQYNEQFF. The DNA for the CDR3 is TGTGCCAGCAGCTTAGCAGGGTCCCAATACAATGAGCAGTTCTTC.

With respect to this clone: One end of the junction varies from germline; a read error may be responsible. The sample contains more than one DNA sequence encoding this CDR3. The chain carries TRBV6-5 and TRBJ1-1; possible D gene TRBD1, 5 bases. Germline V lookup: CDR1 MNHEY, CDR2 SVGAGI. This CDR3 region has 15 residues. The DNA of the CDR3 is TGTGCTAGCAGTTCCCTCGCCCAGGGGAACACTGAAGCTTTCTTT. Protein: CASSSLAQGNTEAFF.

In its sample, this clone was seen once. This chain links TRBV20-1 with TRBJ2-3, with TRBD1 matching 7 bases. J was trimmed by 2 bases and V by 3 bases; bases with no gene match: 8. Looked up from germline, CDR1 is DFQATT and CDR2 is SNEGSKA (reference sequence). This CDR3 region has 15 residues. CDR3 in amino acids: CSASFGTASTDTQYF. CDR3 DNA: TGCAGTGCTAGTTTTGGGACAGCCTCCACAGATACGCAGTATTTT.

The chain recombines TRBV6-6 with TRBJ2-1; 10 positions match TRBD2. The CDR3 contains 14 residues. CDR1 is MNHNY, CDR2 SVGAGI, per germline (reference sequence). Trimming took 4 bases from V and 5 from J; bases not matched to a gene: 2. CDR3 DNA sequence: TGTGCCAGCAGTTCAGCGGGAGGGCACAATGAGCAGTTCTTC. It is translated as CASSSAGGHNEQFF.

The rearrangement uses TRBV30 and TRBJ2-3, with TRBD2 as a possible D gene (6 bases). CDR3 length equals 14 residues. With 2 bases removed from V and 0 bases from J, the gap between germline ends came to 9 bases. Germline lookup yields CDR1 GTSNPN and CDR2 SVGIG (reference sequence). The CDR3 spells CAWSLGGSTDTQYF. The CDR3 DNA sequence: TGTGCCTGGAGTCTCGGGGGAAGCACAGATACGCAGTATTTT.

V and J are TRBV7-9 and TRBJ2-3; 12 bases are a match to TRBD2. Germline values: CDR1 SEHNR, CDR2 FQNEAQ (reference sequence). V was clipped by 6 bases and J by 5 bases; unmatched bases: 6. This CDR3 comprises 15 residues. The CDR3: CASSRLAGDVDTQYF. The CDR3 DNA reads as TGTGCCAGCAGTCGACTAGCGGGAGACGTAGATACGCAGTATTTT.

The rearrangement joins TRBV3-1 (or the pseudogene TRBV3-2) to TRBJ2-3, with a weak D call TRBD2 (5 bases). V was clipped by 3 bases and J by 4 bases, with 14 bases between them. The V gene's germline CDR1 is LGHDT and CDR2 YNNKEL (reference sequence). The CDR3 contains 15 residues. The CDR3 loop is CASSHRGIRADTQYF. The CDR3 bases are TGTGCCAGCAGCCACCGGGGAATTAGGGCAGATACGCAGTATTTT.

The rearrangement links TRBV5-1 to TRBJ2-3, with 8 bases fitting TRBD1. J was trimmed by 4 bases and V by 3 bases; bases with no gene match: 13. Germline CDR1 and CDR2: SGHRS and YFSETQ. The CDR3 sequence is 17 residues long. This CDR3 is CASSSSGTGWGADTQYF. The CDR3, as DNA: TGCGCCAGCAGCTCCTCAGGGACAGGCTGGGGGGCAGATACGCAGTATTTT.

Comments on this clone: Other DNA sequences of this sample code for an identical CDR3. This chain connects TRBV5-1 to TRBJ2-7; 12 nucleotides line up with TRBD2. Losses at the gene ends were 0 bases for V and 5 bases for J; bases not matched to a gene: 3. Germline V gene sequence: CDR1 SGHRS, CDR2 YFSETQ. The CDR3 consists of 15 residues. The CDR3 region has the DNA TGCGCCAGCAGCTTGGGACTAGCGGGAGTAAACGAGCAGTACTTC. Residues: CASSLGLAGVNEQYF.

CDR3 in amino acids: CASSLSAGNYGYTF. For the CDR3, the DNA is TGTGCCAGCAGTTTATCGGCGGGTAACTATGGCTACACCTTC. This sequence joins TRBV27 and TRBJ1-2; D is undetermined. The CDR3 consists of 14 residues. Trimming shortened V by 0 bases and J by 1 base, and 6 bases separated the two germline ends. Per the germline V gene, CDR1 is MNHEY and CDR2 is SMNVEV (reference sequence).

The chain carries TRBV19 and TRBJ1-5; weak D call: TRBD1 (6 bases). Between the trimmed V and J ends, which lost 0 bases and 6 bases, there was a span of 21 bases. Germline CDR1 LNHDA, CDR2 SQIVND (reference sequence). This CDR3 is built from 18 residues. This CDR3 reads CASSIDWFRAGDGQPQHF. Written as DNA, the CDR3 is TGTGCCAGTAGTATAGATTGGTTTCGGGCAGGGGACGGTCAGCCCCAGCATTTT.